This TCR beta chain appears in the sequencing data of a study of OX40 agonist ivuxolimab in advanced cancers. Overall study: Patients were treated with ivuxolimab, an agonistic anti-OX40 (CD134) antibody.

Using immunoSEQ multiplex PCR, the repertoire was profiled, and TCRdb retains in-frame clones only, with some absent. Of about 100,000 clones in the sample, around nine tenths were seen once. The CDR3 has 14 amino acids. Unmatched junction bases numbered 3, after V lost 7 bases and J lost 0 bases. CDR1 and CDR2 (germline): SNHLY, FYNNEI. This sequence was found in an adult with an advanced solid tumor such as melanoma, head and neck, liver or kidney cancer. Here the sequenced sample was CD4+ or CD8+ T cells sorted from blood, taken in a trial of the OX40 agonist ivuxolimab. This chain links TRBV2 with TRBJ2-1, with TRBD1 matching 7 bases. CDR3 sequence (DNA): TGTGCCAGCAAGACAGGGAGCTCCTACAATGAGCAGTTCTTC. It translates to CASKTGSSYNEQFF.